This T cell receptor (beta chain) comes out of a study of T cell changes during pregnancy in multiple sclerosis. About this clone itself: Distinct nucleotide sequences in the sample also encode this CDR3.

This CDR3 has 16 amino acids. J lost 8 bases, V lost 1 base, and 14 bases had no gene match. CDR1 is SQVTM and CDR2 is ANQGSEA in the germline V gene. Assay used: immunoSEQ multiplex PCR; TCRdb lists only in-frame clones, some missing. The sample yields 98,000 or so clones, under 95% seen once. The source of this sequence is a female donor with multiple sclerosis, enrolled in a pregnancy study. The rearrangement uses TRBV29-1 and TRBJ1-2; 9 bases agree with TRBD1. The sample in question was peripheral blood, obtained after pregnancy. In nucleotides, the CDR3 is TGCAGCGTTGAAGTCCCATCACCCTACAGGGGGCAAGGCTACACCTTC. Translating it yields CSVEVPSPYRGQGYTF.